Each of the 23 T cell receptor beta chains below was sequenced from the same sample in a study of pediatric ulcerative colitis. The rectum was sampled with one to two pinch biopsies at colonoscopy. Data came from immunoSEQ multiplex PCR; TCRdb stores just in-frame clones and leaves some out. The sample lists 20,000 or so clones, about three quarters occurring once. Sample: gut tissue. The source is a boy between 5 and 17 years old with severe ulcerative colitis.

The chain couples TRBV7-9 to TRBJ1-4, with D unclear. V was trimmed by 3 bases and J by 7 bases, leaving 9 bases between them. The CDR3 has 13 residues. Per the germline V gene, CDR1 is SEHNR and CDR2 is FQNEAQ (reference sequence). This CDR3 is CASSFRRSEKLFF. CDR3 in DNA: TGTGCCAGCAGCTTTAGGAGGAGTGAAAAACTGTTTTTT.

This rearrangement joins TRBV5-4 to TRBJ2-7, with 9 bases that match TRBD1. The junction had 12 bases not matched to a gene; V was cut back by 4 bases and J by 4 bases. The CDR3 loop spans 16 amino acids. Germline values: CDR1 SGHNT, CDR2 YYREEE (reference sequence). CDR3 amino acids: CASSRQSGQGKYEQYF. The CDR3 DNA follows: TGTGCCAGCAGCCGACAATCAGGACAGGGGAAGTACGAGCAGTACTTC.

The chain carries TRBV6-1 and TRBJ1-2; 8 bases map to TRBD1. The CDR3 length is 17 residues. Unmatched junction bases numbered 12, after V lost 4 bases and J lost 2 bases. The germline CDR1 and CDR2 sequences are MNHNS and SASEGT. CDR3 nucleotides: TGTGCCAGCAGTGGACAGGGGTCCTCGTCGGGAAACTATGGCTACACCTTC. Its translation: CASSGQGSSSGNYGYTF.

This rearrangement joins TRBV5-1 to TRBJ2-7; D is unresolved. CDR1 is SGHRS, CDR2 YFSETQ, per germline. The CDR3 has 16 residues. Trimming removed 0 bases at V and 4 bases at J, with 17 bases between. CDR3 protein: CASSLVPAGTAYEQYF. The DNA for the CDR3 is TGCGCCAGCAGCTTGGTCCCGGCCGGAACCGCGTACGAGCAGTACTTC.

The chain employs TRBV4-3 and TRBJ2-1; 11 bases map to TRBD2. This CDR3 is 15 amino acids long. The V segment lost 4 bases and the J segment 4 bases; nucleotides outside the gene matches: 3. Germline loops: CDR1 LGHNA, CDR2 YSLEER. The CDR3 bases are TGCGCCAGCAGCCTCTTAGCGGGGGGGTACAATGAGCAGTTCTTC. As protein: CASSLLAGGYNEQFF.

In DNA, the CDR3 is TGCAGCGTTGAAGATCGAACAAGGACAAGCACAGATACGCAGTATTTT. Encoded protein: CSVEDRTRTSTDTQYF. This chain joins TRBV29-1 and TRBJ2-3; D possibly corresponds to TRBD1 (5 bases). CDR1 is SQVTM, CDR2 ANQGSEA, per germline. V lost 0 bases, J lost 0 bases, and 13 bases lay in between. CDR3 length equals 16 residues.

The V call is TRBV9, the J call TRBJ1-2, with 10 positions matching TRBD1. The trim removed 0 bases at V and 5 bases at J, leaving 4 bases unmatched. CDR3 length: 15 amino acids. Germline-derived CDR1 and CDR2 are SGDLS and YYNGEE. The CDR3 region is CASSVGTGGAYGYTF. The CDR3 DNA sequence: TGTGCCAGCAGCGTAGGGACAGGGGGGGCTTATGGCTACACCTTC.

This clone has just a few counts. This chain connects TRBV5-5 to TRBJ2-1, with 9 positions matching TRBD1. Unmatched junction bases numbered 11, after V lost 5 bases and J lost 8 bases. Germline CDR1 is SGHKS and CDR2 is YYEKEE (reference sequence). This CDR3 comprises 15 residues. CDR3 sequence: CASREGQGLFHEQFF. In nucleotides, the CDR3 is TGTGCCAGCAGGGAAGGACAGGGGTTATTCCATGAGCAGTTCTTC.

The chain is built from TRBV7-6 and TRBJ1-5; D ambiguous. Germline V gene sequence: CDR1 SGHVS, CDR2 FNYEAQ. The CDR3 consists of 13 residues. V gave up 1 base and J gave up 4 bases, with 5 bases separating them. The CDR3 DNA sequence: TGTGCCAGCAGCTTAGAGTGGAATCAGCCCCAGCATTTT. This sequence encodes CASSLEWNQPQHF.

The chain joins TRBV2 to TRBJ1-4; 9 bases match TRBD1. The V segment lost 6 bases and the J segment 1 base; nucleotides outside the gene matches: 9. The CDR3 loop spans 17 amino acids. CDR1 SNHLY and CDR2 FYNNEI come from the germline V gene. The DNA of the CDR3 is TGTGCCAGCAGCTACAGGGGGCTAAGGGGAACTAATGAAAAACTGTTTTTT. Translated: CASSYRGLRGTNEKLFF.

The chain combines TRBV18 with TRBJ1-1, with 8 bases lining up with TRBD1. Germline loops: CDR1 KGHSH, CDR2 LQKENI. The CDR3 totals 15 residues. V was pared by 3 bases and J by 4 bases, with 7 bases of the junction left unmatched. CDR3 DNA: TGTGCCAGCTCACCCCAGGGGGCGCGGGTCACTGAAGCTTTCTTT. Translated: CASSPQGARVTEAFF.

This clone appeared a single time. V and J are TRBV11-2 and TRBJ2-2; TRBD2 agrees at 8 bases. V lost 4 bases and J lost 5; bases outside the gene matches: 6. This CDR3 region has 15 residues. The germline CDR1 and CDR2 sequences are SGHAT and FQNNGV. CDR3 sequence: CASSSGAGGTGELFF. The CDR3 nucleotides are TGTGCCAGCAGCTCTGGCGCGGGGGGAACCGGGGAGCTGTTTTTT.

The V gene is TRBV7-2, the J gene TRBJ2-3; D is undetermined. Germline assignment: CDR1 SGHTA and CDR2 FQGNSA. The CDR3 is 14 residues long. Trimming took 2 bases from V and 2 from J, leaving 8 bases between them. The CDR3 DNA reads as TGTGCCAGCAGCTTAAGGTCTACCACAGATACGCAGTATTTT. Its protein product is CASSLRSTTDTQYF.

This clone is medium-sized by share. V gene TRBV5-1 combines with J gene TRBJ1-3, with D unclear. The germline gives CDR1 SGHRS, CDR2 YFSETQ. Trimming shortened V by 0 bases and J by 0 bases, and 13 bases separated the two germline ends. The CDR3 runs 17 residues. The CDR3 reads CASSLEGGYSSGNTIYF. In DNA form, the CDR3 reads TGCGCCAGCAGCTTGGAGGGAGGCTATAGCTCTGGAAACACCATATATTTT.

In its sample, this clone was seen once. This chain links TRBV19 with TRBJ2-6, with unresolved D. The CDR3 spans 16 residues. The germline V and J ends were trimmed by 3 bases and 1 base, with 10 bases remaining between them. The V gene's germline CDR1 is LNHDA and CDR2 SQIVND (reference sequence). CDR3 bases: TGTGCCAGTAGTATTATGGAAGGTTCTGGGGCCAACGTCCTGACTTTC. It specifies CASSIMEGSGANVLTF.

The chain joins TRBV30 to TRBJ2-4; D is perhaps TRBD1 (6 bases). The CDR3 covers 14 residues. The germline CDR1 and CDR2 sequences are GTSNPN and SVGIG (reference sequence). The ends were cut back, 2 bases at V and 7 bases at J, with 15 bases in the middle. CDR3 region: CAWSPAGAMNIQYF. The CDR3, as DNA: TGTGCCTGGAGTCCGGCAGGGGCGATGAACATTCAGTACTTC.

The chain employs TRBV28 and TRBJ2-5; TRBD1 matches 7 bases. The CDR3 has 16 amino acids. Germline trimming cut 8 bases from V and 2 bases from J; bases unmatched to any gene: 14. Germline-derived CDR1 and CDR2 are MDHEN and SYDVKM. Written as DNA, the CDR3 is TGTGCCAGCCGACAGGGACCAGGGGTGGGGCAAGAGACCCAGTACTTC. Its protein product is CASRQGPGVGQETQYF.

The V gene is TRBV6-5, the J gene TRBJ1-6, with D perhaps TRBD1 (5 bases). This CDR3 spans 13 amino acids. The V gene lost 6 bases and the J gene lost 7 bases, with 10 bases spanning the gap. Germline V gene lookup returns CDR1 MNHEY and CDR2 SVGAGI. The CDR3: CASRQGGNSPLHF. In DNA form, the CDR3 reads TGTGCCAGCAGGCAGGGAGGGAATTCACCCCTCCACTTT.

The chain employs TRBV9 and TRBJ2-5; 9 bases are shared with TRBD2. V was pared by 0 bases and J by 5 bases, with 8 bases of the junction left unmatched. The CDR3 totals 16 residues. CDR1 SGDLS and CDR2 YYNGEE come from the germline V gene. CDR3: CASSVASGGTGETQYF. In DNA form, the CDR3 reads TGTGCCAGCAGCGTAGCGAGCGGGGGGACGGGTGAGACCCAGTACTTC.

A few counts support this clone. The rearrangement uses TRBV2 and TRBJ1-5, with D hard to call. This CDR3 spans 12 amino acids. V lost 6 bases, J lost 9 bases, and 12 bases lay in between. Germline values: CDR1 SNHLY, CDR2 FYNNEI. CDR3 nucleotides: TGTGCCAGCAGGGACTCGGGGTCGCCCCAGCATTTT. Translation gives CASRDSGSPQHF.

The J gene is TRBJ2-7, the V gene TRBV5-4; no firm D call. Trimming stripped 0 bases from V and 1 base from J, with 5 bases between. CDR1 is SGHNT and CDR2 is YYREEE in the germline V gene (reference sequence). CDR3 length: 13 amino acids. CDR3 in DNA: TGTGCCAGCAGCTTGGAAAAGTCCTACGAGCAGTACTTC. Translated, it gives CASSLEKSYEQYF.

The chain carries TRBV28 and TRBJ1-5; TRBD1 is a possible D gene (5 bases). There are 17 residues in the CDR3. Trimming shortened V by 1 base and J by 4 bases, and 17 bases separated the two germline ends. Germline values: CDR1 MDHEN, CDR2 SYDVKM. This CDR3 is CASSLSGGRLINQPQHF. As DNA, the CDR3 is TGTGCCAGCAGTTTATCGGGGGGGAGGTTGATAAATCAGCCCCAGCATTTT.

This clone was picked up a small number of times. The rearrangement uses TRBV19 and TRBJ1-2, with 7 nucleotides matching TRBD1. CDR1 is LNHDA and CDR2 is SQIVND in the germline V gene (reference sequence). V dropped 5 bases and J dropped 3; count of bases not matched to a gene: 9. This CDR3 is 15 amino acids long. The CDR3 DNA sequence: TGTGCCAGTAGTTTTTTAGGAGGGGGCGACTATGGCTACACCTTC. Translating it yields CASSFLGGGDYGYTF.